This T cell receptor (beta chain) was recorded in a study of blood T cell repertoires in COVID-19. Study-level information: T cells, B-cell-depleted T cells, or PBMCs provided the cDNA or gDNA that served as material.

The CDR3 has 15 amino acids. This clone was seen more than once but under ten times. As processed by the authors: Cell counts per sample came from amplifying reference gene primers. TCRdb's table, derived via immunoSEQ multiplex PCR, lists solely in-frame clones and lacks some. V, J and clone size derive from that table, while D and trimming were established from the DNA sequence. The profile shows tens of thousands of clones, over 70% of them singletons. This chain joins TRBV21-1 and TRBJ2-7; the table names TRBD1, a call not compared with the DNA. TRBV21-1 has pseudogene status. The sequence came from an older man with active or convalescent COVID-19. The sequencing sample was made of peripheral blood. The CDR3 bases are TGTGCCAGCAGCGACAGCCACGACAGGCTCTACGAGCAGTACTTC. As protein: CASSDSHDRLYEQYF.